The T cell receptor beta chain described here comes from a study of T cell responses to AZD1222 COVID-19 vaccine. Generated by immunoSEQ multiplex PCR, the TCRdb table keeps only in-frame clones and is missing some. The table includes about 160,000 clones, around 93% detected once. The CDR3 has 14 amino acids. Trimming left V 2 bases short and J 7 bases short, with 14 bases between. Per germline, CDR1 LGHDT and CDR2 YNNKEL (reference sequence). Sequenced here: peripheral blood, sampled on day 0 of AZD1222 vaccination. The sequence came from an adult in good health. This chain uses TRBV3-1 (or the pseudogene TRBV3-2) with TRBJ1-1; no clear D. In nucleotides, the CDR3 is TGTGCCAGCAGCCAACCGGAGAAGGAGTTTGAAGCTTTCTTT. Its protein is CASSQPEKEFEAFF.